These 11 T cell receptor beta chains were sequenced from one sample in a study of T cell responses to AZD1222 COVID-19 vaccine. The assay was immunoSEQ multiplex PCR, and TCRdb's table has in-frame clones only and misses some. The data hold 170,000 or so clones, with just over 90% observed a single time. Sequences were derived from peripheral blood, sampled on day 0 of AZD1222 vaccination. These TCRs come from an adult in good health.

The chain employs TRBV11-2 and TRBJ2-3, with D possibly matching TRBD2 (5 bases). V dropped 2 bases and J dropped 3 bases, with 15 bases sitting between them. The CDR3 loop spans 16 amino acids. Per germline, CDR1 SGHAT and CDR2 FQNNGV. The DNA for the CDR3 is TGTGCCAGCAGCTTAAGCCCGCCCGAGCGGACAGATACGCAGTATTTT. Translation: CASSLSPPERTDTQYF.

This clone has just one count. The V and J genes are TRBV7-2 and TRBJ1-2; D is possibly TRBD1 (6 bases). Trimming shortened V by 3 bases and J by 5 bases, and 19 bases separated the two germline ends. In germline, CDR1 is SGHTA, CDR2 FQGNSA. The CDR3 spans 16 residues. The chain's CDR3 is CASSFRLGAGGYGYTF. As DNA, the CDR3 is TGTGCCAGCAGCTTCAGACTGGGGGCCGGGGGTTATGGCTACACCTTC.

J is TRBJ1-1 and V is TRBV27; D remains ambiguous. V lost 7 bases, J lost 1 base, and 16 bases lay in between. The CDR3 covers 15 residues. Germline V CDR1 and CDR2: MNHEY, SMNVEV (reference sequence). This CDR3 reads CASTSPGLANTEAFF. The CDR3, as DNA: TGTGCCAGCACCTCCCCGGGGTTGGCGAACACTGAAGCTTTCTTT.

The chain is built from TRBV5-6 and TRBJ1-4; maybe TRBD1 (6 bases). The CDR3 has 17 residues. Germline V CDR1 and CDR2: SGHDT, YYEEEE. Between the trimmed V and J ends, which lost 3 bases and 0 bases, there was a span of 15 bases. DNA for the CDR3: TGTGCCAGCAGCTCTTTAACAGGGCCTGCAACTAATGAAAAACTGTTTTTT. Translated: CASSSLTGPATNEKLFF. Drawing the rest from reference TRBV5-6 and TRBJ1-4, the complete variable domain is DAGVTQSPTHLIKTRGQQVTLRCSPKSGHDTVSWYQQALGQGPQFIFQYYEEEERQRGNFPDRFSGHQFPNYSSELNVNALLLGDSALYLCASSSLTGPATNEKLFFGSGTQLSVL.

CDR3 amino acids: CASSPHRENTEAFF. For the CDR3, the DNA is TGTGCCAGCTCACCGCACAGGGAGAACACTGAAGCTTTCTTT. This chain connects TRBV18 to TRBJ1-1, with a tentative D call TRBD1 (6 bases). Per germline, CDR1 KGHSH and CDR2 LQKENI. The germline V and J ends were trimmed by 3 bases and 1 base, with 9 bases remaining between them. The CDR3 is made up of 14 amino acids.

The chain joins TRBV30 to TRBJ1-2, with D uncertain. V was cut by 0 bases and J by 0 bases, with 11 bases left in between. Germline V gene lookup returns CDR1 GTSNPN and CDR2 SVGIG (reference sequence). CDR3 length equals 15 residues. The CDR3 DNA reads TGTGCCTGGAGTGTAAGCAGAATAGCTAACTATGGCTACACCTTC. Residues: CAWSVSRIANYGYTF.

J is TRBJ2-3 and V is TRBV28; D is perhaps TRBD1 or TRBD2 (6 bases each). Trimming stripped 7 bases from V and 6 bases from J, with 14 bases between. The CDR3 length is 13 residues. From germline, CDR1 is MDHEN and CDR2 SYDVKM. The CDR3 here is CASTLGGADTQYF. As DNA, the CDR3 is TGTGCCAGCACCCTCGGGGGCGCGGATACGCAGTATTTT.

The genes are TRBV20-1 and TRBJ1-1; D not certain. The V end lost 3 bases, the J end lost 5 bases, and 13 bases lay between the germline ends. This CDR3 has 13 amino acids. Germline V gene data show CDR1 as DFQATT and CDR2 as SNEGSKA (reference sequence). The CDR3 is CSASYAGRTEAFF. DNA of the CDR3: TGCAGTGCTAGTTATGCTGGGAGGACTGAAGCTTTCTTT.

The rearrangement joins TRBV4-1 to TRBJ2-7; possibly TRBD2 for D (6 bases). The CDR3 totals 14 residues. Germline CDR1 is MGHRA and CDR2 is YSYEKL. Trimming removed 2 bases from V and 2 bases from J, with 10 bases in between. The CDR3 sequence is CASSQFGGAYEQYF. CDR3 sequence (DNA): TGCGCCAGCAGCCAATTCGGGGGAGCCTACGAGCAGTACTTC.

This clone was recorded only once. The V call is TRBV4-3, the J call TRBJ1-2; D is possibly TRBD1 (6 bases). This CDR3 contains 15 residues. Germline CDR1 reads LGHNA; CDR2 reads YSLEER. The V gene lost 0 bases and the J gene lost 4 bases, with 12 bases spanning the gap. The CDR3 loop reads CASSQDRTAGYGYTF. CDR3 DNA: TGCGCCAGCAGCCAAGATCGGACAGCAGGCTATGGCTACACCTTC.

The V and J genes are TRBV24-1 and TRBJ2-3; 7 nucleotides align to TRBD1. V lost 3 bases and J lost 0; bases outside the gene matches: 5. This CDR3 is built from 16 residues. Per the germline V gene, CDR1 is KGHDR and CDR2 is SFDVKD. CDR3 sequence: CATSDPGQRSTDTQYF. The CDR3 DNA follows: TGTGCCACCAGTGATCCGGGACAGCGCAGCACAGATACGCAGTATTTT.